This TCR beta chain was recovered during a study of blood T cells in healthy people across ages. Study overall: Template switching retrieved approximately one barcoded beta molecule for each two T cells. General study points: Strong correlation was found linking TCR beta diversity to naive T cell percentage.

For the second PCR, which ran for about 6 to 11 cycles, a sample-barcoded 5' primer and a J-beta primer mix were used. TCRdb ran MiXCR on the 5' RACE reads and lists one entry per CDR3 protein. Among just over 1 million distinct CDR3 sequences listed, 45% were seen once. Worth noting for this clonotype: Antigen: not known. At one of its ends the junction is not consistent with the germline gene, which may arise from a read error.

Germline V gives CDR1 SGHRS, CDR2 YFSETQ. There are 17 residues in the CDR3. Specimen: blood. V gene TRBV5-1 combines with J gene TRBJ2-3, with D possibly TRBD2 on 5 matching bases. This TCR was sampled from a woman in her sixties or seventies in good health. Here the CDR3 DNA reads TGCGCCAGCGCGTCCTGGGCAGCGGAGTTCAAAGTAGATGCGCAGTATTTT. Amino acid sequence: CASASWAAEFKVDAQYF.